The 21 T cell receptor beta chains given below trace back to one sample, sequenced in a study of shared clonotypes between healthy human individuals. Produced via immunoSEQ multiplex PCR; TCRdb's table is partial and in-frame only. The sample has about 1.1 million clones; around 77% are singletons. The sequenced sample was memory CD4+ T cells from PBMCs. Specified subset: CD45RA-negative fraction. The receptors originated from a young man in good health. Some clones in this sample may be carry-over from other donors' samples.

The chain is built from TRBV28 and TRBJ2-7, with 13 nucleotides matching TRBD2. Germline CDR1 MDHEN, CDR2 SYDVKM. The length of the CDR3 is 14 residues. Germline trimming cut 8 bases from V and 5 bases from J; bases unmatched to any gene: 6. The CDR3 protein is CASELAGGSHEQYF. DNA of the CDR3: TGTGCCAGCGAACTAGCGGGAGGGTCCCACGAGCAGTACTTC.

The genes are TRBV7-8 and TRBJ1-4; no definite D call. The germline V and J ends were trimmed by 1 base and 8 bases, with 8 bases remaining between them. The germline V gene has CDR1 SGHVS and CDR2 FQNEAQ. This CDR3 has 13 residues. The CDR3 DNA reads TGTGCCAGCAGCTTAGGACCTGGGGAAAAACTGTTTTTT. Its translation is CASSLGPGEKLFF.

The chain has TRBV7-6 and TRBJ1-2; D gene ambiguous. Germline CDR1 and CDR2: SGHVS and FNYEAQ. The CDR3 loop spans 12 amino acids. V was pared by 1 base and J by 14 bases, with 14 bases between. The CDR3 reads CASSLEGGPLTF. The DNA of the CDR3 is TGTGCCAGCAGCTTAGAGGGAGGGCCTCTTACCTTC.

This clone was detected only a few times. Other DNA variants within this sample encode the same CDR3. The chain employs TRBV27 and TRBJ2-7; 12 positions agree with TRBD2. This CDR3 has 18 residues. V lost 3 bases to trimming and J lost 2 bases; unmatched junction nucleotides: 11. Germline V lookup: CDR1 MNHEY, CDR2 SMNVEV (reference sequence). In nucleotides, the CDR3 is TGTGCCAGCAGTTTCTCGAGACCGACTAGCGGGAGAACCTACGAGCAGTACTTC. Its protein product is CASSFSRPTSGRTYEQYF.

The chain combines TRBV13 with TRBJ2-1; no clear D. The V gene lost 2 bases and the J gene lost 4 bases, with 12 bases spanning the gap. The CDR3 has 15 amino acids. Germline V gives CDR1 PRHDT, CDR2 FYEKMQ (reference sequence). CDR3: CASSLSRLSYNEQFF. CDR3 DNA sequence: TGTGCCAGCAGCTTATCGCGGCTATCATACAATGAGCAGTTCTTC.

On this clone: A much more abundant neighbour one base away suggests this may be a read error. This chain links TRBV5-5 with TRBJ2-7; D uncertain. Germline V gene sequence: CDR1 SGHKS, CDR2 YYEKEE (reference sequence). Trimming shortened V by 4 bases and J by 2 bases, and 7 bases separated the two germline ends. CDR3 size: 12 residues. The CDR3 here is CASSVGPYEQYF. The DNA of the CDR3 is TGTGCCAGCAGCGTCGGACCCTACGAGCAGTACTTC.

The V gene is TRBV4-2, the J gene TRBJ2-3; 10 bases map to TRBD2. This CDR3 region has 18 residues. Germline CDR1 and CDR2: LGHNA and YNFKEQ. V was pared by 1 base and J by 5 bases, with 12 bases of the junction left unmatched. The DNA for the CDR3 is TGTGCCAGCAGCCAAGTCGGTAGCGGGAGGTTCGGGGGAGATACGCAGTATTTT. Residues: CASSQVGSGRFGGDTQYF.

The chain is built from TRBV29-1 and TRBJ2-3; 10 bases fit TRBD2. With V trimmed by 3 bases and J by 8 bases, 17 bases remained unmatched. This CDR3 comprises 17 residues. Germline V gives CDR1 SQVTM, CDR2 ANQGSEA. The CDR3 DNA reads TGCAGCGTTGATGATCGTTTGTTGGCTAGCGGGAGAGGTACGCAGTATTTT. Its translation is CSVDDRLLASGRGTQYF.

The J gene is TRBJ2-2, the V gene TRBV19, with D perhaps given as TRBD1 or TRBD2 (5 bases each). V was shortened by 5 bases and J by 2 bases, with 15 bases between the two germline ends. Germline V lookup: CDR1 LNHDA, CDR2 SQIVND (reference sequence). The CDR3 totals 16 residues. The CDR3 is CASSPWGLGNTGELFF. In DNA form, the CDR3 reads TGTGCCAGTAGTCCGTGGGGGTTAGGAAACACCGGGGAGCTGTTTTTT.

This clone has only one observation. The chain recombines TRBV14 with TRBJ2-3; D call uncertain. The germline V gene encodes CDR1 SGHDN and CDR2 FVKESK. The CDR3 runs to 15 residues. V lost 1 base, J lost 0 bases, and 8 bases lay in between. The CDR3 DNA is TGTGCCAGCAGCCAAGTGGTCGTCAGCACAGATACGCAGTATTTT. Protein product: CASSQVVVSTDTQYF.

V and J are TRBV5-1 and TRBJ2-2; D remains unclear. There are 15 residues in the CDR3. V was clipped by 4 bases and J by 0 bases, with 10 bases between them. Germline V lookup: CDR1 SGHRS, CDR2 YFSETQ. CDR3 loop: CASSDPTANTGELFF. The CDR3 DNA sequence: TGCGCCAGCAGCGATCCTACAGCGAACACCGGGGAGCTGTTTTTT.

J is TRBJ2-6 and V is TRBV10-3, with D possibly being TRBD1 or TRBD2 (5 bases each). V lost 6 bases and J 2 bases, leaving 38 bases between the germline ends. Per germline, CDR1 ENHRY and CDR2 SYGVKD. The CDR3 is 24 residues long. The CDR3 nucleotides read TGTGCCATCAGCAACAGAAAACTTATGAATTCGGTGGGGACCGATCGCACTGGGGCCAACGTCCTGACTTTC. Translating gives CAISNRKLMNSVGTDRTGANVLTF.

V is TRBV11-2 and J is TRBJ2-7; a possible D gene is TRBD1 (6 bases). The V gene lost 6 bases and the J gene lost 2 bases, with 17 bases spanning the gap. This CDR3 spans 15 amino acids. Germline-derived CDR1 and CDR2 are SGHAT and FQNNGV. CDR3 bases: TGTGCCAGCAGGACTATCCAGGGGCTCGCCTACGAGCAGTACTTC. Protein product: CASRTIQGLAYEQYF. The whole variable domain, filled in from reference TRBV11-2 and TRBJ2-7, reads EAGVAQSPRYKIIEKRQSVAFWCNPISGHATLYWYQQILGQGPKLLIQFQNNGVVDDSQLPKDRFSAERLKGVDSTLKIQPAKLEDSAVYLCASRTIQGLAYEQYFGPGTRLTVT.

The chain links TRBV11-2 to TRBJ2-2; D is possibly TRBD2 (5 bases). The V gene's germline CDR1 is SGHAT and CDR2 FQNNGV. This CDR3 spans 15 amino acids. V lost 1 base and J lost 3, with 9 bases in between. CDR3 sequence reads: CASSLGGWDTGELFF. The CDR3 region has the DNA TGTGCCAGCAGCTTAGGAGGGTGGGACACCGGGGAGCTGTTTTTT. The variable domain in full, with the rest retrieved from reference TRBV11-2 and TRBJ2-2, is EAGVAQSPRYKIIEKRQSVAFWCNPISGHATLYWYQQILGQGPKLLIQFQNNGVVDDSQLPKDRFSAERLKGVDSTLKIQPAKLEDSAVYLCASSLGGWDTGELFFGEGSRLTVL.

Here the CDR3 DNA reads TGTGCCAGCCCCCCGGTCGGAGCTTATAGCAATCAGCCCCAGCATTTT. Translation gives CASPPVGAYSNQPQHF. The rearrangement links TRBV28 to TRBJ1-5; D gene uncertain. The CDR3 totals 16 residues. The V gene's germline CDR1 is MDHEN and CDR2 SYDVKM. V was shortened by 8 bases and J by 0 bases, with 17 bases between the two germline ends.

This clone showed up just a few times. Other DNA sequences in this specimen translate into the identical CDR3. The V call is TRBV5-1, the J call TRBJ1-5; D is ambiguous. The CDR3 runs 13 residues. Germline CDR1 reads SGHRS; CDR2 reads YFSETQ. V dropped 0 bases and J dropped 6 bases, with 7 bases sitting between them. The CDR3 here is CASSLGVGQPQHF. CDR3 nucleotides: TGCGCCAGCAGCTTGGGTGTGGGTCAGCCCCAGCATTTT. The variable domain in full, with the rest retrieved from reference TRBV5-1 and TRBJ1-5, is KAGVTQTPRYLIKTRGQQVTLSCSPISGHRSVSWYQQTPGQGLQFLFEYFSETQRNKGNFPGRFSGRQFSNSRSEMNVSTLELGDSALYLCASSLGVGQPQHFGDGTRLSIL.

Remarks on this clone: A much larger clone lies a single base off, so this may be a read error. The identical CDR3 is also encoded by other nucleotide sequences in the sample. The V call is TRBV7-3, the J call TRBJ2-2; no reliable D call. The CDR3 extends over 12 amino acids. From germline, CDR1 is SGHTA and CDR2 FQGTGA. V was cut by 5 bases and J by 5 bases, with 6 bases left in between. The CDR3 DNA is TGTGCCAGCAGCCCTAATACCGGGGAGCTGTTTTTT. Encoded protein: CASSPNTGELFF. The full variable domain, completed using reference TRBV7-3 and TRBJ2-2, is GAGVSQTPSNKVTEKGKYVELRCDPISGHTALYWYRQSLGQGPEFLIYFQGTGAADDSGLPNDRFFAVRPEGSVSTLKIQRTERGDSAVYLCASSPNTGELFFGEGSRLTVL.

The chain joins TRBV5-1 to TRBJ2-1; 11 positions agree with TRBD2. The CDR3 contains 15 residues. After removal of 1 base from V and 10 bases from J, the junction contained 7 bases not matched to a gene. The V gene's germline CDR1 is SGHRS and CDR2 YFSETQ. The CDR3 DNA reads TGCGCCAGCAGCTTGAACATCATAGCGGGAGGGGAGCAGTTCTTC. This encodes CASSLNIIAGGEQFF.

CDR3 loop: CAWSVGTGKNEQFF. CDR3 coding DNA: TGTGCCTGGAGTGTGGGGACAGGGAAGAATGAGCAGTTCTTC. The chain is built from TRBV30 and TRBJ2-1; TRBD1 agrees at 9 bases. Germline V gene lookup returns CDR1 GTSNPN and CDR2 SVGIG (reference sequence). The CDR3 is 14 residues long. V was pared by 0 bases and J by 7 bases, with 4 bases of the junction left unmatched.

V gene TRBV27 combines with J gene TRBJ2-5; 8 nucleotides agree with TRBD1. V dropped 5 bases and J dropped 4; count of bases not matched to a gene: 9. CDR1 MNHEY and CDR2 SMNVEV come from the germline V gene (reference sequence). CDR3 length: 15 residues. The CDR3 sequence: CASSVLGQGSETQYF. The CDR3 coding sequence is TGTGCCAGCAGTGTCTTAGGACAGGGATCAGAGACCCAGTACTTC.

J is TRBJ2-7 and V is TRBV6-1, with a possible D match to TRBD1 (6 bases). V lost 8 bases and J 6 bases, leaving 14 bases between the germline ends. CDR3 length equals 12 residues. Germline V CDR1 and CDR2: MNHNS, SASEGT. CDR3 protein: CASQPVGAEQYF. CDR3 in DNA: TGTGCCAGCCAGCCCGTGGGGGCCGAGCAGTACTTC.